This T cell receptor (beta chain) was captured by sequencing in a study of cytomegalovirus exposure and HLA in healthy donors. Study results and caveats: Several of the most significant clusters appeared linked to common viral pathogens, based on a later analysis.

Details on this clone: Its antigen remains unknown.

There are 15 residues in the CDR3. CDR1 is MNHNS, CDR2 SASEGT, per germline. The V end lost 2 bases, the J end lost 0 bases, and 8 bases lay between the germline ends. In the PCR, 60 Vbeta and 13 Jbeta primers were used. The method was immunoSEQ multiplex PCR; TCRdb's version includes in-frame clones alone and lacks a portion of them. This sample yields about 140,000 clones, of which roughly 78% are seen a single time; about 3.2% belongs to the top ten. The origin of this receptor is a man aged 18 to 30 in good health and CMV-seropositive. This rearrangement joins TRBV6-1 to TRBJ1-5, with a weak D call TRBD1 (5 bases). Sequenced sample: PBMCs. The CDR3 loop is CASSETRVSNQPQHF. Here the CDR3 DNA reads TGTGCCAGCAGTGAAACCAGGGTTAGCAATCAGCCCCAGCATTTT.